The next 9 T cell receptor beta chains were all read from a single sample in a study of blood T cell repertoires in COVID-19. Sequencing used immunoSEQ multiplex PCR; TCRdb keeps in-frame clones, though not all of them. The sample consists of hundreds of thousands of clones, around four fifths of them appearing once. Material: peripheral blood. The receptor set was obtained from a woman aged 45-59 years who had recovered from COVID-19.

The chain combines TRBV7-2 with TRBJ2-5, with TRBD1 matching over 9 bases. After removal of 4 bases from V and 3 bases from J, the junction contained 3 bases not matched to a gene. The CDR3 length is 14 residues. Germline CDR1 SGHTA, CDR2 FQGNSA. CDR3 loop: CASSSWDREETQYF. CDR3 DNA sequence: TGTGCCAGCAGCTCCTGGGACAGGGAAGAGACCCAGTACTTC.

V is TRBV4-3 and J is TRBJ2-1; D is undetermined. Germline assignment: CDR1 LGHNA and CDR2 YSLEER. Trimming took off 0 bases at V and 6 bases at J, with 6 bases between the two ends. The CDR3 is made up of 13 amino acids. The CDR3 spells CASSQEKLNEQFF. CDR3 DNA: TGCGCCAGCAGCCAAGAAAAACTCAATGAGCAGTTCTTC.

The rearrangement links TRBV7-2 to TRBJ2-7; 7 bases are shared with TRBD1. With 5 bases clipped from V and 4 bases from J, the junction kept 11 bases outside the gene matches. Germline loops: CDR1 SGHTA, CDR2 FQGNSA. This CDR3 has 15 residues. CDR3 loop: CASSLHRGSGYEQYF. CDR3 DNA sequence: TGTGCCAGCAGCCTACACAGGGGTAGTGGGTACGAGCAGTACTTC.

The chain combines TRBV7-2 with TRBJ1-5; D is uncertain. V was clipped by 4 bases and J by 0 bases, with 16 bases between them. The CDR3 length is 17 residues. Per the germline V gene, CDR1 is SGHTA and CDR2 is FQGNSA. CDR3 nucleotide sequence: TGTGCCAGCAGCTCTTTGGGCCCCATACTTAGCAATCAGCCCCAGCATTTT. Its translation: CASSSLGPILSNQPQHF.

V is TRBV10-3 and J is TRBJ1-6; D perhaps matches TRBD1 (6 bases). The CDR3 loop spans 13 amino acids. V lost 6 bases and J lost 7, with 10 bases in between. Germline V gene data show CDR1 as ENHRY and CDR2 as SYGVKD. CDR3 coding DNA: TGTGCCATCAGAGAAACAGGGAATTCACCCCTCCACTTT. Translated, it gives CAIRETGNSPLHF.

The chain recombines TRBV14 with TRBJ2-3; no clear D. Trimming took 1 base from V and 4 from J, leaving 3 bases between them. CDR1 SGHDN and CDR2 FVKESK come from the germline V gene. The CDR3 runs to 12 residues. The CDR3 reads CASSQAADTQYF. The CDR3, as DNA: TGTGCCAGCAGCCAAGCAGCAGATACGCAGTATTTT.

J is TRBJ1-1 and V is TRBV5-4; the match to TRBD1 covers 8 bases. CDR3 length equals 16 residues. Germline trimming cut 0 bases from V and 1 base from J; bases unmatched to any gene: 5. Looked up from germline, CDR1 is SGHNT and CDR2 is YYREEE (reference sequence). The CDR3 sequence: CASSLGGGQGNTEAFF. CDR3 coding DNA: TGTGCCAGCAGCTTGGGGGGCGGACAGGGGAACACTGAAGCTTTCTTT.

This chain links TRBV7-6 with TRBJ2-5; the D gene is possibly TRBD2 (6 bases). V lost 4 bases, J lost 4 bases, and 16 bases lay in between. Germline assignment: CDR1 SGHVS and CDR2 FNYEAQ. The CDR3 is 15 residues long. The CDR3: CASSSNPGEVETQYF. The DNA for the CDR3 is TGTGCCAGCAGCTCAAACCCGGGGGAGGTAGAGACCCAGTACTTC.

The V and J genes are TRBV7-9 and TRBJ2-2; D might be TRBD2 (7 bases). CDR1 SEHNR and CDR2 FQNEAQ come from the germline V gene (reference sequence). Trimming took 3 bases from V and 3 from J, leaving 8 bases between them. This CDR3 region has 14 residues. Here the CDR3 DNA reads TGTGCCAGCAGCTTCGGGGGGCACACCGGGGAGCTGTTTTTT. Its protein is CASSFGGHTGELFF.